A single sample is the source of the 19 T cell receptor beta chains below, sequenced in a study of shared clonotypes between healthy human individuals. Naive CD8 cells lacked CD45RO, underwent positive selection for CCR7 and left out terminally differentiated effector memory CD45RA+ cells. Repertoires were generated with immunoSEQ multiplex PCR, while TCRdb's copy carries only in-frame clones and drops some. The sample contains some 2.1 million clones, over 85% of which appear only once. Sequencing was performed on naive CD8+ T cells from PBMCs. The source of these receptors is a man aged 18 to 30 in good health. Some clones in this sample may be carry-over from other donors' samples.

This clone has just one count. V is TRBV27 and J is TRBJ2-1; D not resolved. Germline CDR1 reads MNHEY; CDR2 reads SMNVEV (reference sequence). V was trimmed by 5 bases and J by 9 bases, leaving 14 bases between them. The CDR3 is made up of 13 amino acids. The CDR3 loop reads CASSPPLGGEQFF. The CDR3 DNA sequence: TGTGCCAGCAGTCCCCCCCTTGGTGGTGAGCAGTTCTTC.

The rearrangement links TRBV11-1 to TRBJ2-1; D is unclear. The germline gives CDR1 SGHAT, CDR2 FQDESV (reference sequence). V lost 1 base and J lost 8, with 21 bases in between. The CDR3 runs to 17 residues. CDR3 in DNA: TGTGCCAGCAGCTTAGTAGTTCCGGGTGGTGGCTGGGATGAGCAGTTCTTC. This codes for CASSLVVPGGGWDEQFF.

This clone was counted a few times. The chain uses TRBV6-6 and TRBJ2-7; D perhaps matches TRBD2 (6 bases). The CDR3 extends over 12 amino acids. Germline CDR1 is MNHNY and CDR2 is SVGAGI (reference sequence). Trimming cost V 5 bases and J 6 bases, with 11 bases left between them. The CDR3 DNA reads TGTGCCAGCAGTGCCCGGGGAGGCGAGCAGTACTTC. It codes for CASSARGGEQYF.

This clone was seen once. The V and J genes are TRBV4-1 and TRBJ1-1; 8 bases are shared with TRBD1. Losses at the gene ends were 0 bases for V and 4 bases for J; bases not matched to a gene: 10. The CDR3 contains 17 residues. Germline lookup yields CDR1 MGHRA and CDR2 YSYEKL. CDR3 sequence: CASSQDPRTGHPTEAFF. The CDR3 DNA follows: TGCGCCAGCAGCCAAGATCCCCGGACAGGGCACCCCACTGAAGCTTTCTTT.

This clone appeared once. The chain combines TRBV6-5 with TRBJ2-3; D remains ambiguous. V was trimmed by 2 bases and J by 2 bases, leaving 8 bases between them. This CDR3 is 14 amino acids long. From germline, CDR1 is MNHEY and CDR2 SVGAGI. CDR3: CASSYAYTTDTQYF. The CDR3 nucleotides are TGTGCCAGCAGTTACGCGTATACCACAGATACGCAGTATTTT.

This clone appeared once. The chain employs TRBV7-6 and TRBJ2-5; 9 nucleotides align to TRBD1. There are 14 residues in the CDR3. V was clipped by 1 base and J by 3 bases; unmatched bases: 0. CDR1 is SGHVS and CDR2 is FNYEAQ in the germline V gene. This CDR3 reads CASSLGTGEETQYF. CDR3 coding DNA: TGTGCCAGCAGCTTAGGGACAGGGGAAGAGACCCAGTACTTC.

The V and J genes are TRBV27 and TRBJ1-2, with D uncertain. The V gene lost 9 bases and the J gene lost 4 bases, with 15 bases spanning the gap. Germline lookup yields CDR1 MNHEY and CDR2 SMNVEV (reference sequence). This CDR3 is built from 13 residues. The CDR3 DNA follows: TGTGCCAGTACAATAAGATGGGGCTATGGCTACACCTTC. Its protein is CASTIRWGYGYTF.

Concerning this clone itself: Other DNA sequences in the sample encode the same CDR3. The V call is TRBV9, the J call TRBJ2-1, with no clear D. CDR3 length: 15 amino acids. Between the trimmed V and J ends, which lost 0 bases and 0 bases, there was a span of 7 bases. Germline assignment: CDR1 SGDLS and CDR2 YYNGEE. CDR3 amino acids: CASSVAASSYNEQFF. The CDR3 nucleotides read TGTGCCAGCAGCGTAGCGGCAAGCTCCTACAATGAGCAGTTCTTC.

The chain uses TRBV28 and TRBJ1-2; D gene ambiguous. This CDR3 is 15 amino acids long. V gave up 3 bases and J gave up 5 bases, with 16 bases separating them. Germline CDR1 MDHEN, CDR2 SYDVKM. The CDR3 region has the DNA TGTGCCAGCAGTTTGTCCCAGAATAACTGGTATGGCTACACCTTC. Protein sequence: CASSLSQNNWYGYTF.

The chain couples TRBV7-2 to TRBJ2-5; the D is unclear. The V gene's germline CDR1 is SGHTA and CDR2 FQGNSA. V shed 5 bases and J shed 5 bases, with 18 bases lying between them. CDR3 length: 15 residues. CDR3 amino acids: CASSPPVESWETQYF. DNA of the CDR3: TGTGCCAGCAGCCCCCCGGTGGAGTCTTGGGAGACCCAGTACTTC.

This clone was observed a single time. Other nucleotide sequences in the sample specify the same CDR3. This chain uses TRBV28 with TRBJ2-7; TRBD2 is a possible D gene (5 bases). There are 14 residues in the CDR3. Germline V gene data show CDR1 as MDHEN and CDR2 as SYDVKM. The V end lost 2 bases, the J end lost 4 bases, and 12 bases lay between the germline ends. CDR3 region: CASSLDAGSYEQYF. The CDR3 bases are TGTGCCAGCAGTTTAGACGCGGGCTCGTACGAGCAGTACTTC.

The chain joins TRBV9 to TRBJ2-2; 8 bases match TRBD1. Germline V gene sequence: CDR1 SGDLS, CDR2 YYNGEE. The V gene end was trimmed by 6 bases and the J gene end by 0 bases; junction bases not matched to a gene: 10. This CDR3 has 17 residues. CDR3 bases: TGTGCCAGCACGGACAGGGTCCAAAGTTCGAACACCGGGGAGCTGTTTTTT. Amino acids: CASTDRVQSSNTGELFF.

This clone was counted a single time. CDR3 sequence: CASAHRGNTEAFF. The CDR3, as DNA: TGTGCCAGCGCCCACAGGGGGAACACTGAAGCTTTCTTT. This chain links TRBV6-1 with TRBJ1-1; the match to TRBD1 covers 7 bases. V trimming: 8 bases; J trimming: 1 base; junction bases outside the gene matches: 4. Germline loops: CDR1 MNHNS, CDR2 SASEGT. The CDR3 runs to 13 residues.

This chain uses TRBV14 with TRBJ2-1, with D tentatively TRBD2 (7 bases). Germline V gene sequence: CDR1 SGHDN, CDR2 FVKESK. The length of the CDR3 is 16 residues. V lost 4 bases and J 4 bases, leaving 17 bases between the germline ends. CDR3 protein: CASSPRGGGGYNEQFF. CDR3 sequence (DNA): TGTGCCAGCAGCCCGAGGGGGGGCGGCGGATACAATGAGCAGTTCTTC. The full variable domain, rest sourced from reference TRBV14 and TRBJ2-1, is EAGVTQFPSHSVIEKGQTVTLRCDPISGHDNLYWYRRVMGKEIKFLLHFVKESKQDESGMPNNRFLAERTGGTYSTLKVQPAELEDSGVYFCASSPRGGGGYNEQFFGPGTRLTVL.

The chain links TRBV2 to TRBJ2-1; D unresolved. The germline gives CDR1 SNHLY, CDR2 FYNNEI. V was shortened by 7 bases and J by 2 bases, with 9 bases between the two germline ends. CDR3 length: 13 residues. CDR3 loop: CASTANPYNEQFF. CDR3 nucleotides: TGTGCCAGCACAGCGAACCCCTACAATGAGCAGTTCTTC. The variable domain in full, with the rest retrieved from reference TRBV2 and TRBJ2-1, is EPEVTQTPSHQVTQMGQEVILRCVPISNHLYFYWYRQILGQKVEFLVSFYNNEISEKSEIFDDQFSVERPDGSNFTLKIRSTKLEDSAMYFCASTANPYNEQFFGPGTRLTVL.

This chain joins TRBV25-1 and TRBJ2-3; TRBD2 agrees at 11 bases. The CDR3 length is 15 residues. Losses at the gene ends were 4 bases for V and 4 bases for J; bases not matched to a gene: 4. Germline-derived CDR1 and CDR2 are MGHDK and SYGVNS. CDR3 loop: CASSVLAGVADTQYF. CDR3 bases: TGTGCCAGCAGTGTACTAGCGGGAGTTGCAGATACGCAGTATTTT. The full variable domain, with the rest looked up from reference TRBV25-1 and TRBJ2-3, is EADIYQTPRYLVIGTGKKITLECSQTMGHDKMYWYQQDPGMELHLIHYSYGVNSTEKGDLSSESTVSRIRTEHFPLTLESARPSHTSQYLCASSVLAGVADTQYFGPGTRLTVL.

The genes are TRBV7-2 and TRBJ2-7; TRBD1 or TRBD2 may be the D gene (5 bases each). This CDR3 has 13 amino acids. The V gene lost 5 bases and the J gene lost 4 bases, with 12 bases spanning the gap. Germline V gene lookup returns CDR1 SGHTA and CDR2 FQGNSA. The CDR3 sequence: CASSTRDEYEQYF. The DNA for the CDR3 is TGTGCCAGCAGCACCCGGGACGAATACGAGCAGTACTTC.

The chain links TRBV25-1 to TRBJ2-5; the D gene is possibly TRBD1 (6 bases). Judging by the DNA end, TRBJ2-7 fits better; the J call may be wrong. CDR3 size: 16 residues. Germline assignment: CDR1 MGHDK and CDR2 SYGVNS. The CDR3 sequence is CASSEYSRDTTYEQYF. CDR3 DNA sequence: TGTGCCAGCAGTGAATATAGTCGGGACACGACCTACGAGCAGTACTTC.

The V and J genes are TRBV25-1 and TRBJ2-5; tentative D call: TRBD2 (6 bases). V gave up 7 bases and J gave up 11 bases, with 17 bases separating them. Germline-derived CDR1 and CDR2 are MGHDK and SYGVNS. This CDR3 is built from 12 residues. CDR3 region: CASMGLPGEQYF. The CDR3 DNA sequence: TGTGCCAGCATGGGACTCCCGGGGGAGCAGTACTTC.